A single sample gave rise to the 15 T cell receptor beta chains below, sequenced in a study of CD4 T cells in relation to SARS-CoV-2 and coronaviruses. Their antigens are not known. CD4+ T cells from unexposed donors were obtained before the COVID-19 pandemic (2011-2018). CD4+ T cells were isolated from the cells after nine to eleven days of culture. The repertoire was sequenced with immunoSEQ multiplex PCR; TCRdb's copy has only in-frame clones and lacks some. The data show under 20,000 clones, 70% to 85% seen once. Sequenced sample: CD4+ T cells from PBMCs, cultured in vitro. Source of these receptors: a human donor in good health.

The rearrangement uses TRBV5-4 and TRBJ1-5; the D gene is possibly TRBD1 (5 bases). Trimming shortened V by 0 bases and J by 9 bases, and 7 bases separated the two germline ends. The CDR3 is 12 residues long. Germline V gene lookup returns CDR1 SGHNT and CDR2 YYREEE (reference sequence). The chain's CDR3 is CASSLETGPQHF. CDR3 DNA sequence: TGTGCCAGCAGCTTGGAAACAGGGCCCCAGCATTTT.

The V call is TRBV24-1, the J call TRBJ2-5; D is unclear. This CDR3 contains 12 residues. Trimming shortened V by 1 base and J by 5 bases, and 4 bases separated the two germline ends. CDR1 and CDR2 from the germline V gene are KGHDR and SFDVKD. This CDR3 reads CATSDFGETQYF. The DNA of the CDR3 is TGTGCCACCAGTGATTTCGGGGAGACCCAGTACTTC.

The gene calls are TRBV18 and TRBJ1-1; no clear D. The germline CDR1 and CDR2 sequences are KGHSH and LQKENI. With 3 bases removed from V and 0 bases from J, the gap between germline ends came to 5 bases. The CDR3 covers 13 residues. The CDR3 sequence: CASSPALNTEAFF. In nucleotides, the CDR3 is TGTGCCAGCTCACCCGCATTGAACACTGAAGCTTTCTTT.

The chain employs TRBV6-1 and TRBJ1-1; D not resolved. This CDR3 region has 17 residues. The germline V and J ends were trimmed by 4 bases and 0 bases, with 18 bases remaining between them. CDR1 and CDR2 from the germline V gene are MNHNS and SASEGT. The CDR3: CASSGGRRRALNTEAFF. The CDR3 DNA sequence: TGTGCCAGCAGTGGAGGGAGGAGGAGGGCACTGAACACTGAAGCTTTCTTT.

The chain has TRBV5-5 and TRBJ1-1; D gene ambiguous. The CDR3 is made up of 11 amino acids. Germline CDR1 SGHKS, CDR2 YYEKEE (reference sequence). Trimming removed 6 bases from V and 1 base from J, with 4 bases in between. The CDR3 DNA reads as TGTGCCAGCAATAAGAACACTGAAGCTTTCTTT. Its translation is CASNKNTEAFF. The full variable domain, its missing parts supplied by reference TRBV5-5 and TRBJ1-1, is DAGVTQSPTHLIKTRGQQVTLRCSPISGHKSVSWYQQVLGQGPQFIFQYYEKEERGRGNFPDRFSARQFPNYSSELNVNALLLGDSALYLCASNKNTEAFFGQGTRLTVV.

This clone was counted only a few times. In DNA, the CDR3 is TGTGCCACCCACCCCGGGACAGGGACCTACGAGCAGTACTTC. Amino acid sequence: CATHPGTGTYEQYF. The rearrangement joins TRBV10-3 to TRBJ2-7, with 9 bases lining up with TRBD1. V lost 10 bases, J lost 2 bases, and 9 bases stayed unmatched. The CDR3 spans 14 residues. Germline CDR1 and CDR2: ENHRY and SYGVKD.

The chain carries TRBV5-4 and TRBJ1-4; D is possibly TRBD1 (6 bases). V was cut by 5 bases and J by 6 bases, with 14 bases left in between. The germline V gene has CDR1 SGHNT and CDR2 YYREEE (reference sequence). This CDR3 contains 14 residues. Here the CDR3 reads CASRQQGGDEKLFF. CDR3 bases: TGTGCCAGCAGACAACAGGGTGGGGATGAAAAACTGTTTTTT.

The chain carries TRBV19 and TRBJ2-6, with 11 positions matching TRBD1. The CDR3 length is 17 residues. From germline, CDR1 is LNHDA and CDR2 SQIVND (reference sequence). The V gene end was trimmed by 7 bases and the J gene end by 4 bases; junction bases not matched to a gene: 9. The CDR3 DNA is TGTGCCAGTACCCGGACAGGGGGCTCGTGGGGGGCCAACGTCCTGACTTTC. The encoded protein is CASTRTGGSWGANVLTF.

The chain links TRBV7-9 to TRBJ2-3; D unclear. V lost 8 bases and J 6 bases, leaving 9 bases between the germline ends. Per germline, CDR1 SEHNR and CDR2 FQNEAQ (reference sequence). The CDR3 is made up of 11 amino acids. The chain's CDR3 is CASYLGDTQYF. The CDR3 region has the DNA TGTGCCAGCTATCTAGGGGATACGCAGTATTTT.

This chain uses TRBV10-1 with TRBJ2-4, with TRBD2 matching over 11 bases. V lost 4 bases to trimming and J lost 6 bases; unmatched junction nucleotides: 2. The CDR3 is 14 amino acids. CDR1 is WNHNN and CDR2 is SYGVQD in the germline V gene (reference sequence). The CDR3 loop reads CASSGGTSGNIQYF. The CDR3 DNA reads as TGCGCCAGCAGTGGGGGGACTAGCGGAAACATTCAGTACTTC.

This rearrangement joins TRBV7-9 to TRBJ2-2, with 7 bases identical to TRBD1. This CDR3 contains 15 residues. The junction had 9 bases not matched to a gene; V was cut back by 5 bases and J by 6 bases. The germline V gene encodes CDR1 SEHNR and CDR2 FQNEAQ (reference sequence). This chain's CDR3 is CASSALTGVAGELFF. Written as DNA, the CDR3 is TGTGCCAGCAGCGCACTTACAGGGGTAGCCGGGGAGCTGTTTTTT.

This clone was recorded a few times. The rearrangement uses TRBV6-5 and TRBJ2-7; TRBD1 agrees at 9 bases. CDR1 is MNHEY and CDR2 is SVGAGI in the germline V gene. This CDR3 has 14 amino acids. V gave up 5 bases and J gave up 3 bases; unmatched junction bases: 5. The CDR3 region has the DNA TGTGCCAGCAGTCGACAGGGGGTAAGCTACGAGCAGTACTTC. Its protein is CASSRQGVSYEQYF.

This chain connects TRBV19 to TRBJ1-5; weak D call: TRBD1 (5 bases). This CDR3 spans 15 amino acids. Trimming took 5 bases from V and 8 from J, leaving 19 bases between them. Germline V lookup: CDR1 LNHDA, CDR2 SQIVND (reference sequence). Here the CDR3 reads CASSPLGGTGEPQHF. CDR3 DNA: TGTGCCAGTAGTCCCCTTGGGGGGACCGGGGAGCCCCAGCATTTT.

V gene TRBV9 combines with J gene TRBJ2-4; no firm D call. This CDR3 has 13 amino acids. Germline V CDR1 and CDR2: SGDLS, YYNGEE. With 0 bases removed from V and 7 bases from J, the gap between germline ends came to 8 bases. The CDR3 DNA follows: TGTGCCAGCAGCGTAGAGCGAGGCAACATTCAGTACTTC. Translating gives CASSVERGNIQYF. Looking up the rest from reference TRBV9 and TRBJ2-4 gives the full variable domain: DSGVTQTPKHLITATGQRVTLRCSPRSGDLSVYWYQQSLDQGLQFLIQYYNGEERAKGNILERFSAQQFPDLHSELNLSSLELGDSALYFCASSVERGNIQYFGAGTRLSVL.

This clone was detected once. The V gene is TRBV5-4, the J gene TRBJ2-2, with D possibly being TRBD2 (5 bases). Per germline, CDR1 SGHNT and CDR2 YYREEE (reference sequence). CDR3 length: 15 residues. V was cut by 1 base and J by 4 bases, with 11 bases left in between. CDR3 amino acids: CASSLSAGSTGELFF. CDR3 bases: TGTGCCAGCAGCTTGTCGGCGGGTAGCACCGGGGAGCTGTTTTTT.